The entry below describes one T cell receptor (beta chain). Antigen unknown. PCR was performed a second time for roughly 7 to 12 cycles using a sample-barcoded 5' primer and a J-beta primer mix. Each cDNA molecule was tagged by a template-switch adaptor with 12 random nucleotides. TCRdb fed the 5' RACE reads into MiXCR, producing one record per CDR3 protein. The sample records over a million distinct CDR3 sequences, around 59% being singletons. Collection of around 10 milliliters of peripheral blood was performed for each donor. These data belong to a study of blood T cells in healthy people across ages. Study summary: Template switching picked up about one barcoded beta molecule for each two T cells. Overall study findings and caveats: Naive CD4+ cells and diversity were both higher in long-lived donors than in aged donors.

CDR1 and CDR2 (germline): SGHTA, FQGNSA. This CDR3 spans 15 amino acids. The V end lost 5 bases, the J end lost 4 bases, and 14 bases lay between the germline ends. The sample comprised blood. This rearrangement joins TRBV7-2 to TRBJ1-4, with D unresolved. The source is a man aged 18 to 29 in good health. The CDR3 spells CASSPSLRNNEKLFF. CDR3 nucleotide sequence: TGTGCCAGCAGCCCCTCTTTACGGAATAATGAAAAACTGTTTTTT.